The clone carrying this T cell receptor beta chain was counted many times. Its cognate antigen is unknown. MiXCR, run by TCRdb on the RT-PCR reads, gives a single entry per CDR3 protein. The sample lists 600,000 to 850,000 distinct CDR3 sequences; around 15% were seen once. Trimming shortened V by 5 bases and J by 5 bases, and 6 bases separated the two germline ends. Germline CDR1 and CDR2: SQVTM and ANQGSEA. The CDR3 spans 10 residues. The record originates from a study of response to subunit inactivated influenza vaccine. General study results and limits: It was suggested by the authors that few new T cells are recruited by each seasonal influenza vaccination.

The sequences come from PBMCs from blood, collected 14 days before vaccination. The TCR sequence derives from a man over 45 who received an inactivated influenza vaccine. The rearrangement joins TRBV29-1 to TRBJ1-2, with no clear D. CDR3 nucleotides: TGCAGCGTTCTTTCATATGGCTACACCTTC. It yields the protein CSVLSYGYTF.